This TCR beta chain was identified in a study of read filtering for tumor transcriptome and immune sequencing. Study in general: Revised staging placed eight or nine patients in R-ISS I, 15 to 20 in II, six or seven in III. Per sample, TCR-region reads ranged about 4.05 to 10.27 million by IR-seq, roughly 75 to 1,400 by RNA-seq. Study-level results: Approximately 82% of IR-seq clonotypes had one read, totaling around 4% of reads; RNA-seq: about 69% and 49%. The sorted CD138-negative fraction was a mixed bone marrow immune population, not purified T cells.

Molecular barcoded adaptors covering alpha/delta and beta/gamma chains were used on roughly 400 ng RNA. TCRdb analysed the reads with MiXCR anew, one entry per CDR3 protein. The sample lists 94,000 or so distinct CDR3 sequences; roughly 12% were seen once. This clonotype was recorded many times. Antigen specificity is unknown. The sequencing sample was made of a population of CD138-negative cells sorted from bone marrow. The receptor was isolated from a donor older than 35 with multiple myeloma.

CDR3 DNA sequence: TGTGCCAGCAGTTTCCGAAATACTGGTAGCTACGAGCAGTACTTC. It specifies CASSFRNTGSYEQYF. The chain joins TRBV27 to TRBJ2-7; D ambiguous. V was pared by 3 bases and J by 3 bases, with 15 bases between. Germline assignment: CDR1 MNHEY and CDR2 SMNVEV (reference sequence). The CDR3 consists of 15 residues.